The T cell receptor beta chain described here comes from a study of blood T cell repertoires in COVID-19. Study background: There were acute and convalescent COVID-19 samples, and they came from the United States, Italy and Spain. PBMCs, B-cell-depleted T cells, or T cells were the source of the cDNA or gDNA that made up the material.

As originally analysed: Cell counts per sample came from amplifying reference gene primers. Repertoires were generated with immunoSEQ multiplex PCR, while TCRdb's copy carries only in-frame clones and drops some. V, J and clone size are taken as reported in that table, and D and trimming were inferred from the DNA itself. Of roughly 100,000 clones in the sample, about 85% were seen once. This CDR3 spans 20 amino acids. V gave up 5 bases and J gave up 0 bases; unmatched junction bases: 13. Per germline, CDR1 MNHEY and CDR2 SMNVEV (reference sequence). The chain carries TRBV27 and TRBJ2-1, with 13 bases identical to TRBD2. The sequence came from a man aged 45 to 65 with active COVID-19. Sequenced: peripheral blood. The CDR3 DNA is TGTGCCAGCAGTCCCCACCGGACTAGCGGGGGCGCCAGCTCCTACAATGAGCAGTTCTTC. It yields the protein CASSPHRTSGGASSYNEQFF.